The rows below give T cell receptor beta chains drawn from one sample of a study of regulatory T cells in long-lasting Graves disease. A single record per CDR3 protein comes from TCRdb applying MiXCR to the multiplex PCR reads. The sample includes roughly 500,000 distinct CDR3 sequences, roughly 21% of them seen just once. The sample in question was peripheral blood mononuclear cells (PBMCs), obtained when the disease was refractory, from a patient treated with antithyroid drugs. The source is a female donor with Graves disease. Each CDR3 is given with its conserved first and last residue. The D gene is left open where the match is weak. Clone size is stated in some rows and not others, as once, few, many or a class when expanded.

V	size	D	J	CDR3	DNA
TRBV20-1	.	TRBD2	TRBJ2-5	CSVLVRLAGLQETQYF	TGCAGTGTTCTAGTTCGACTAGCGGGGTTACAAGAGACCCAGTACTTC
TRBV6-1	few	.	TRBJ1-6	CASSPLGGDSPLHF	TGTGCCAGCAGCCCTTTGGGGGGTGATTCACCCCTCCACTTT
TRBV20-1	many	TRBD1	TRBJ1-6	CSASFEQRGPPSSYNSPLHF	TGCAGTGCTAGCTTCGAGCAGAGGGGGCCGCCTAGCTCCTATAATTCACCCCTCCACTTT
TRBV25-1	.	TRBD2	TRBJ2-2	CASSEGLAGESSGELFF	TGTGCCAGCAGTGAAGGACTAGCGGGAGAATCGTCCGGGGAGCTGTTTTTT
TRBV2	.	.	TRBJ2-3	CASSETRGTDTQYF	TGTGCCAGCAGTGAAACCAGGGGCACAGATACGCAGTATTTT
TRBV27	.	TRBD2	TRBJ2-3	CASSSLAGGTDTQYF	TGTGCCAGCAGTTCCTTAGCGGGGGGAACAGATACGCAGTATTTT
TRBV19	.	.	TRBJ2-5	CASSTWAMEEETQYF	TGTGCCAGTAGTACCTGGGCCATGGAGGAGGAGACCCAGTACTTC
TRBV15	.	TRBD1	TRBJ2-7	CATRVQGAGDEQYF	TGTGCCACCAGAGTGCAGGGGGCCGGGGACGAGCAGTACTTC
TRBV27	many	TRBD1	TRBJ1-1	CASSSPGRGRPEDEAFF	TGTGCCAGCAGTTCCCCGGGCAGGGGGCGGCCTGAAGATGAAGCTTTCTTT
TRBV29-1	few	TRBD1	TRBJ1-2	CSGGTGVGYGYTF	TGCAGCGGGGGAACAGGGGTAGGCTATGGCTACACCTTC
TRBV27	many	.	TRBJ2-7	CASSLGRRDEQYF	TGTGCCAGCAGTTTGGGGAGACGGGACGAGCAGTACTTC
TRBV5-1	.	.	TRBJ1-2	CASSLGGRENGYTF	TGCGCCAGCAGCTTGGGGGGCAGGGAGAATGGCTACACCTTC
TRBV14	.	TRBD1	TRBJ2-5	CASSQLPRGTTQYF	TGTGCCAGCAGCCAACTTCCCAGGGGGACGACCCAGTACTTC
TRBV6-5	.	.	TRBJ2-7	CASSYASRVRKPYEQYF	TGTGCCAGCAGTTACGCTTCACGGGTCAGAAAACCCTACGAGCAGTACTTC
TRBV4-1	.	.	TRBJ1-1	CASSQPSDRLYTEAFF	TGCGCCAGCAGCCAACCATCCGACAGACTTTACACTGAAGCTTTCTTT
TRBV12-3/TRBV12-4	.	.	TRBJ1-1	CASSSGFGDTEAFF	TGTGCCAGCAGTTCAGGGTTTGGGGACACTGAAGCTTTCTTT
TRBV9	.	.	TRBJ2-2	CASSRMLGELFF	TGTGCCAGCAGCCGGATGCTGGGGGAGCTGTTTTTT
TRBV12-3/TRBV12-4	many	TRBD1	TRBJ2-7	CASNPGQGYYEQYF	TGTGCCAGCAACCCGGGACAGGGGTACTACGAGCAGTACTTC
TRBV7-9	few	TRBD1	TRBJ1-1	CASSPLGQTLNTEAFF	TGTGCCAGCAGCCCTCTGGGACAGACCCTGAACACTGAAGCTTTCTTT
TRBV12-3/TRBV12-4	.	.	TRBJ2-1	CASRQTFSGISYNEQFF	TGTGCCAGCAGACAAACATTTTCCGGAATCTCCTACAATGAGCAGTTCTTC
TRBV28	.	TRBD1	TRBJ1-6	CASSSPGQGQGSPLHF	TGTGCCAGCAGTTCTCCGGGACAGGGCCAGGGTTCACCCCTCCACTTT
TRBV7-9	.	.	TRBJ1-1	CASSLWGTPDTEAFF	TGTGCCAGCAGCTTGTGGGGGACACCTGACACTGAAGCTTTCTTT
TRBV20-1	.	TRBD1	TRBJ2-1	CSARRDRVNEQFF	TGCAGTGCTAGGAGGGACAGGGTCAATGAGCAGTTCTTC
TRBV19	.	TRBD2	TRBJ2-4	CASSVWVAGGDRVGIQYF	TGTGCCAGTAGTGTTTGGGTAGCGGGAGGTGACCGAGTGGGCATTCAGTACTTC
TRBV20-1	many	.	TRBJ1-5	CSARDNSEYQPQHF	TGCAGTGCTAGAGATAATAGCGAATATCAGCCCCAGCATTTT
TRBV11-2	many	.	TRBJ2-5	CASSLAPVGETQYF	TGTGCCAGCAGCTTAGCTCCAGTGGGGGAGACCCAGTACTTC
TRBV2	.	.	TRBJ2-2	CASSVRRDTGELFF	TGTGCCAGCAGTGTAAGGCGGGACACCGGGGAGCTGTTTTTT
TRBV20-1	many	.	TRBJ1-2	CSARDRGGSGYTF	TGCAGTGCTAGAGATCGAGGAGGTAGTGGCTACACCTTC
TRBV28	many	TRBD1	TRBJ1-2	CASSPPGETGERGGYTF	TGTGCCAGCAGCCCACCAGGGGAGACAGGGGAGAGAGGTGGCTACACCTTC
TRBV20-1	few	.	TRBJ1-3	CSARDRQAGNTIYF	TGCAGTGCTAGAGATCGACAGGCTGGAAACACCATATATTTT
TRBV7-2	many	.	TRBJ2-5	CASSLNVGGETQYF	TGTGCCAGCAGCTTAAACGTCGGCGGAGAGACCCAGTACTTC
TRBV6-1	many	.	TRBJ2-5	CASEANQETQYF	TGTGCCAGTGAAGCGAACCAAGAGACCCAGTACTTC